These 27 T cell receptor beta chains were all obtained from the same sample, sequenced in a study of blood T cell repertoires in COVID-19. The method was immunoSEQ multiplex PCR; TCRdb's version includes in-frame clones alone and lacks a portion of them. The sample contains some 30,000 clones, over 75% of which appear only once. Specimen: peripheral blood. These receptors were collected from a human donor in a cohort sampled during active COVID-19.

The J gene is TRBJ2-1, the V gene TRBV3-1 (or the pseudogene TRBV3-2); 10 bases are a match to TRBD1. Looked up from germline, CDR1 is LGHDT and CDR2 is YNNKEL (reference sequence). CDR3 length: 16 residues. Losses at the gene ends were 4 bases for V and 8 bases for J; bases not matched to a gene: 11. The CDR3 DNA is TGTGCCAGCAGCCGAAGCGACAGGGGGCGATACTATGAGCAGTTCTTC. Its protein product is CASSRSDRGRYYEQFF.

This rearrangement joins TRBV5-4 to TRBJ1-4, with 7 nucleotides matching TRBD1. CDR1 SGHNT and CDR2 YYREEE come from the germline V gene (reference sequence). The CDR3 length is 15 residues. V shed 0 bases, J shed 7 bases, and the junction held 6 bases outside the gene matches. CDR3 bases: TGTGCCAGCAGCTTGGGGCCGGACAGGAGTGAAAAACTGTTTTTT. This encodes CASSLGPDRSEKLFF.

The gene calls are TRBV2 and TRBJ1-5; TRBD1 might be the D (6 bases). V shed 3 bases and J shed 6 bases, with 15 bases lying between them. There are 15 residues in the CDR3. The germline CDR1 and CDR2 sequences are SNHLY and FYNNEI. CDR3 loop: CASSEDATGTQPQHF. Here the CDR3 DNA reads TGTGCCAGCAGTGAGGATGCTACAGGGACTCAGCCCCAGCATTTT.

The chain uses TRBV7-9 and TRBJ1-2; 9 bases are a match to TRBD1. The CDR3 spans 16 residues. Germline V CDR1 and CDR2: SEHNR, FQNEAQ (reference sequence). Losses at the gene ends were 1 base for V and 4 bases for J; bases not matched to a gene: 7. This CDR3 reads CASSLDGTGIFYGYTF. The CDR3 DNA reads TGTGCCAGCAGCTTAGATGGGACAGGGATTTTCTATGGCTACACCTTC. Looking up the rest from reference TRBV7-9 and TRBJ1-2 gives the full variable domain: DTGVSQNPRHKITKRGQNVTFRCDPISEHNRLYWYRQTLGQGPEFLTYFQNEAQLEKSRLLSDRFSAERPKGSFSTLEIQRTEQGDSAMYLCASSLDGTGIFYGYTFGSGTRLTVV.

The DNA for the CDR3 is TGTGCCATCAGTGCCGGGGACAGGGTGACCGGGGAGCTGTTTTTT. It encodes CAISAGDRVTGELFF. The chain is built from TRBV10-3 and TRBJ2-2, with TRBD1 matching over 9 bases. Unmatched junction bases numbered 5, after V lost 4 bases and J lost 5 bases. The CDR3 sequence is 15 residues long. CDR1 ENHRY and CDR2 SYGVKD come from the germline V gene.

This clone has a single count. The gene calls are TRBV4-3 and TRBJ1-5; tentative D call: TRBD1 (5 bases). This CDR3 region has 15 residues. The germline V and J ends were trimmed by 0 bases and 6 bases, with 12 bases remaining between them. CDR1 LGHNA and CDR2 YSLEER come from the germline V gene. The CDR3 loop reads CASSQDRGELQPQHF. The DNA for the CDR3 is TGCGCCAGCAGCCAAGATCGGGGGGAGCTTCAGCCCCAGCATTTT.

The sample holds one count of this clone. The chain combines TRBV24-1 with TRBJ2-7, with D possibly being TRBD1 (6 bases). Germline lookup yields CDR1 KGHDR and CDR2 SFDVKD. This CDR3 is built from 14 residues. Trimming took off 4 bases at V and 4 bases at J, with 13 bases between the two ends. DNA of the CDR3: TGTGCCACCAGTGACCCCGGACAGCAATACGAGCAGTACTTC. Amino acids: CATSDPGQQYEQYF.

The genes are TRBV6-5 and TRBJ1-2, with 8 positions matching TRBD1. Losses at the gene ends were 6 bases for V and 5 bases for J; bases not matched to a gene: 11. The CDR3 sequence is 15 residues long. Germline V CDR1 and CDR2: MNHEY, SVGAGI. As DNA, the CDR3 is TGTGCCAGCAGAAGAGGGACAGGCGGTGGGTATGGCTACACCTTC. Translation gives CASRRGTGGGYGYTF.

This chain uses TRBV4-1 with TRBJ1-6, with a weak D call TRBD1 (5 bases). V was trimmed by 0 bases and J by 13 bases, leaving 16 bases between them. This CDR3 region has 15 residues. The germline CDR1 and CDR2 sequences are MGHRA and YSYEKL. CDR3 in amino acids: CASSQDRFSRGPLHF. The CDR3 DNA sequence: TGCGCCAGCAGCCAAGATCGGTTTTCTAGGGGTCCCCTCCACTTT.

The rearrangement links TRBV6-5 to TRBJ1-6; D is perhaps TRBD1 (6 bases). The CDR3 covers 15 residues. The germline gives CDR1 MNHEY, CDR2 SVGAGI. The V end was cut by 6 bases, the J end by 7 bases, with 16 bases between. CDR3 residues: CASRALDSVNSPLHF. CDR3 sequence (DNA): TGTGCCAGCAGAGCCTTGGACAGCGTAAATTCACCCCTCCACTTT.

V is TRBV24-1 and J is TRBJ1-2, with a tentative D call TRBD1 (6 bases). The germline gives CDR1 KGHDR, CDR2 SFDVKD. The CDR3 sequence is 13 residues long. The V and J ends lost 1 base and 6 bases respectively, with 8 bases between them. CDR3 sequence reads: CATSDLTGNGYTF. The DNA for the CDR3 is TGTGCCACCAGTGATTTAACAGGGAATGGCTACACCTTC.

The chain employs TRBV18 and TRBJ1-1; D gene ambiguous. CDR3 length: 16 residues. The V end was cut by 2 bases, the J end by 6 bases, with 19 bases between. The germline gives CDR1 KGHSH, CDR2 LQKENI. CDR3 in DNA: TGTGCCAGCTCACCATCCGACATCGGACTGTGGGCTGAAGCTTTCTTT. This translates into CASSPSDIGLWAEAFF.

The chain joins TRBV7-8 to TRBJ2-2; 9 nucleotides line up with TRBD1. V trimming: 5 bases; J trimming: 6 bases; junction bases outside the gene matches: 7. Germline V gives CDR1 SGHVS, CDR2 FQNEAQ. The CDR3 is 15 residues long. CDR3 DNA sequence: TGTGCCAGCAGCCTGGACAGGGGAGGTTCCGGGGAGCTGTTTTTT. Encoded protein: CASSLDRGGSGELFF.

The chain links TRBV28 to TRBJ1-6, with TRBD1 as a possible D gene (5 bases). There are 16 residues in the CDR3. Deletions cut 5 bases from V and 7 bases from J, with 18 bases between. Germline CDR1 MDHEN, CDR2 SYDVKM. This chain's CDR3 is CASSPSDQGINSPLHF. CDR3 sequence (DNA): TGTGCCAGCAGTCCCTCTGACCAGGGAATCAATTCACCCCTCCACTTT.

The chain employs TRBV10-3 and TRBJ2-1; no reliable D call. Between the trimmed V and J ends, which lost 4 bases and 6 bases, there was a span of 10 bases. The CDR3 contains 13 residues. Germline CDR1 and CDR2: ENHRY and SYGVKD. For the CDR3, the DNA is TGTGCCATCAGTGCTAACAGCCTCAATGAGCAGTTCTTC. The encoded protein is CAISANSLNEQFF.

As DNA, the CDR3 is TGCGCCAGCAGCTCTAGCGGGGCGAGCACAGATACGCAGTATTTT. Amino acids: CASSSSGASTDTQYF. The chain links TRBV5-1 to TRBJ2-3, with 9 bases identical to TRBD2. The CDR3 loop spans 15 amino acids. V was pared by 3 bases and J by 0 bases, with 2 bases of the junction left unmatched. In germline, CDR1 is SGHRS, CDR2 YFSETQ.

This chain links TRBV5-1 with TRBJ2-6; 7 nucleotides match TRBD1. The CDR3 has 16 amino acids. Losses at the gene ends were 3 bases for V and 4 bases for J; bases not matched to a gene: 7. CDR1 SGHRS and CDR2 YFSETQ come from the germline V gene. The CDR3 protein is CASSWDSRSGANVLTF. The CDR3, as DNA: TGCGCCAGCAGCTGGGACAGCCGGTCGGGGGCCAACGTCCTGACTTTC.

This chain joins TRBV15 and TRBJ2-5, with D perhaps TRBD2 (6 bases). CDR3 length equals 15 residues. The germline V and J ends were trimmed by 1 base and 4 bases, with 13 bases remaining between them. Germline lookup yields CDR1 LNHNV and CDR2 YYDKDF (reference sequence). DNA of the CDR3: TGTGCCACCAGCAGAGGACTAGTAGGGAGAGAGACCCAGTACTTC. This codes for CATSRGLVGRETQYF.

The V gene is TRBV12-3 or TRBV12-4, the J gene TRBJ2-5, with D perhaps TRBD1 (6 bases). V gave up 8 bases and J gave up 2 bases, with 12 bases separating them. The CDR3 consists of 13 residues. CDR3 DNA sequence: TGTGCCAGCGGCCTGGACAGACAAGAGACCCAGTACTTC. Its protein is CASGLDRQETQYF.

This clone was detected once. The CDR3 DNA reads as TGCGCCAGCAGCCGACCGGACAGGGAAATCACTGAAGCTTTCTTT. Its translation is CASSRPDREITEAFF. V and J are TRBV4-1 and TRBJ1-1; TRBD1 agrees at 8 bases. J was trimmed by 4 bases and V by 4 bases; bases with no gene match: 8. From germline, CDR1 is MGHRA and CDR2 YSYEKL. CDR3 length: 15 amino acids.

The chain has TRBV24-1 and TRBJ2-7, with a weak D call TRBD1 (6 bases). V was trimmed by 3 bases and J by 5 bases, leaving 13 bases between them. From germline, CDR1 is KGHDR and CDR2 SFDVKD. The CDR3 spans 14 residues. This CDR3 is CATSDPTGYDEQYF. The CDR3 region has the DNA TGTGCCACCAGTGATCCCACAGGGTACGACGAGCAGTACTTC.

V gene TRBV7-2 combines with J gene TRBJ2-3; 13 positions agree with TRBD2. The CDR3 contains 16 residues. V shed 4 bases and J 5 bases; nucleotides not matched to a gene: 6. CDR1 and CDR2 (germline): SGHTA, FQGNSA. In nucleotides, the CDR3 is TGTGCCAGCAGCTCACTAGCGGGGGGGCCCTTAGATACGCAGTATTTT. It is translated as CASSSLAGGPLDTQYF.

The rearrangement joins TRBV7-3 to TRBJ2-2; TRBD2 agrees at 9 bases. Germline CDR1 and CDR2: SGHTA and FQGTGA. V was pared by 3 bases and J by 4 bases, with 12 bases of the junction left unmatched. This CDR3 has 18 residues. The CDR3 is CASSFLGVAGAGTGELFF. In nucleotides, the CDR3 is TGTGCCAGCAGCTTCCTTGGGGTAGCGGGGGCAGGCACCGGGGAGCTGTTTTTT.

The chain joins TRBV18 to TRBJ2-7, with 8 bases identical to TRBD1. This CDR3 region has 12 residues. Per the germline V gene, CDR1 is KGHSH and CDR2 is LQKENI. The ends lost 5 bases at V and 3 bases at J; junction bases unmatched: 0. In DNA, the CDR3 is TGTGCCAGCTCAACAGGGGGCTACGAGCAGTACTTC. This codes for CASSTGGYEQYF.

The V gene is TRBV2, the J gene TRBJ1-2, with D hard to call. The CDR3 spans 11 residues. Germline assignment: CDR1 SNHLY and CDR2 FYNNEI. V lost 6 bases, J lost 5 bases, and 7 bases lay in between. CDR3 loop: CASRDYYGYTF. CDR3 DNA sequence: TGTGCCAGCAGGGACTATTATGGCTACACCTTC.

V usage is TRBV7-6 and J usage is TRBJ2-2; D ambiguous. Trimming shortened V by 6 bases and J by 4 bases, and 9 bases separated the two germline ends. The germline gives CDR1 SGHVS, CDR2 FNYEAQ. CDR3 length: 13 residues. The CDR3 sequence: CASSSPSTGELFF. DNA of the CDR3: TGTGCCAGCAGTTCTCCCAGCACCGGGGAGCTGTTTTTT.

The V and J genes are TRBV2 and TRBJ2-6, with D unclear. Trimming cost V 6 bases and J 0 bases, with 6 bases left between them. CDR3 length equals 14 residues. The V gene's germline CDR1 is SNHLY and CDR2 FYNNEI. The CDR3: CASRQSSGANVLTF. The CDR3 DNA sequence: TGTGCCAGCAGACAGAGCTCTGGGGCCAACGTCCTGACTTTC.